The sequence of this T cell receptor (beta chain) was determined in a study of Ad26.COV2.S vaccination and SARS-CoV-2 variants. Looking at the study overall: Ad26.COV2.S was injected intramuscularly once or twice, 56 days apart. Points from the study as a whole: Total T cell responses were possibly underestimated by TCR breadth and depth analyses.

Comments on this clone: Antigen unknown.

This table comes from immunoSEQ multiplex PCR, and its TCRdb copy is limited to in-frame clones, with some not included. The sample lists fewer than 400,000 clones; more than 85% were seen once. Treatment denoted: about 20 received Ad26.COV2.S at low or high dose, single or two shots; 5 received placebo; per-sample allocation not given. The investigators took samples on day 63 after the first vaccine or placebo injection. The V gene lost 5 bases and the J gene lost 0 bases, with 8 bases spanning the gap. The germline V gene has CDR1 SGHAT and CDR2 FQNNGV. There are 14 residues in the CDR3. V is TRBV11-2 and J is TRBJ2-1, with no clear D. Source: peripheral blood, taken in a trial of Ad26.COV2.S vaccine versus placebo. This TCR derives from a person aged 18-60 years who received the Ad26.COV2.S COVID-19 vaccine or a placebo. The CDR3 nucleotides are TGTGCCAGCAGCACTGATAGCTCCTACAATGAGCAGTTCTTC. It yields the protein CASSTDSSYNEQFF.